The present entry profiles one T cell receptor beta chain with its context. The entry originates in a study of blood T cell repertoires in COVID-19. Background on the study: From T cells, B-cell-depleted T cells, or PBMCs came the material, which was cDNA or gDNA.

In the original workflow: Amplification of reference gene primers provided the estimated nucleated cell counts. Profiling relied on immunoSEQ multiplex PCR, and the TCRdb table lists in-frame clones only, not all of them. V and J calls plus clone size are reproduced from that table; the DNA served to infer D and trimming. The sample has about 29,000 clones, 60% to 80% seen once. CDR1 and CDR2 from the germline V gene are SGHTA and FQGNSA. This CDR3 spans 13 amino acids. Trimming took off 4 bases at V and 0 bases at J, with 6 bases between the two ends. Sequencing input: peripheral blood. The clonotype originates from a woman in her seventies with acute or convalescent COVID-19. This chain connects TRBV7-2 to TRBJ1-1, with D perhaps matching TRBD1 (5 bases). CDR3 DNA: TGTGCCAGCAGCTGGACACTGAACACTGAAGCTTTCTTT. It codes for CASSWTLNTEAFF.